These T cell receptor beta chains were read from a single sample in a study of shared clonotypes between healthy human individuals. Sequenced by immunoSEQ multiplex PCR; TCRdb stores in-frame clones only, minus some. The sample holds about 2 million clones, roughly 94% seen once. Sequencing input: naive CD8+ T cells sorted from blood. The receptors here all came from a man younger than 35 in good health. The CDR3 runs from the conserved cysteine through the conserved F or W. A D gene is named only where the DNA matches it firmly. Clone size appears in some rows only: once, few, many, or a class for an expanded clone.

j_call	d_call	v_call	clone_size	cdr3_aa	cdr3_nt
TRBJ2-7	NA	TRBV27	once	CASSLIRSSYEQYF	TGTGCCAGCAGTTTAATCCGGAGCTCCTACGAGCAGTACTTC
TRBJ1-1	NA	TRBV19	NA	CASSRGPGAEAFF	TGTGCCAGTAGTAGGGGACCGGGGGCTGAAGCTTTCTTT
TRBJ2-7	NA	TRBV2	NA	CASSMSHVTGFHEQYF	TGTGCCAGCAGCATGTCCCATGTGACAGGTTTCCACGAGCAGTACTTC
TRBJ1-1	NA	TRBV30	once	CAWNPAPGPEAFF	TGTGCCTGGAACCCAGCCCCGGGGCCTGAAGCTTTCTTT
TRBJ2-7	TRBD1	TRBV14	NA	CASSQGTGSYEQYF	TGTGCCAGCAGCCAAGGGACAGGGTCCTACGAGCAGTACTTC
TRBJ2-1	NA	TRBV27	NA	CASSLTGPFFDEQFF	TGTGCCAGCAGTTTAACGGGACCCTTCTTCGATGAGCAGTTCTTC
TRBJ2-1	TRBD2	TRBV7-2	NA	CASRFTSGSGDEQFF	TGTGCCAGCAGATTTACTAGCGGGAGCGGCGATGAGCAGTTCTTC
TRBJ1-1	NA	TRBV9	NA	CASSVDGRAAHDEAFF	TGTGCCAGCAGCGTAGATGGCAGGGCGGCCCATGATGAAGCTTTCTTT
TRBJ2-5	TRBD2	TRBV4-1	once	CASSQSVSRGEETQYF	TGCGCCAGCAGCCAATCGGTTAGCCGGGGGGAAGAGACCCAGTACTTC
TRBJ2-7	NA	TRBV11-2	NA	CASSFGAGVSYEQYF	TGTGCCAGCAGCTTTGGGGCAGGGGTCTCCTACGAGCAGTACTTC
TRBJ2-7	NA	TRBV5-6	NA	CASSSTGSYEQYF	TGTGCCAGCAGCTCGACCGGCTCCTACGAGCAGTACTTC
TRBJ2-1	TRBD1	TRBV6-6	NA	CASSWDSSYNEQFF	TGTGCCAGCAGCTGGGACAGCTCCTACAATGAGCAGTTCTTC
TRBJ2-7	TRBD1	TRBV27	NA	CASSRVLGTGAYEQYF	TGTGCCAGCAGCCGCGTGTTGGGGACAGGGGCGTACGAGCAGTACTTC
TRBJ2-7	NA	TRBV5-6	few	CASSLSGSSYEQYF	TGTGCCAGCAGCTTGTCGGGGAGCTCCTACGAGCAGTACTTC
TRBJ2-7	NA	TRBV6-1	NA	CASSAWTGSSYEQYF	TGTGCCAGCAGTGCATGGACCGGGAGCTCCTACGAGCAGTACTTC
TRBJ1-2	NA	TRBV30	NA	CAWTSVANYGYTF	TGTGCCTGGACCTCAGTAGCTAACTATGGCTACACCTTC
TRBJ1-6	NA	TRBV5-1	once	CASSFRQDSYNSPLHF	TGCGCCAGCAGCTTCCGACAGGACTCCTATAATTCACCCCTCCACTTT
TRBJ2-7	NA	TRBV6-5	few	CASQGLSYEQYF	TGTGCCTCCCAGGGGCTGTCCTACGAGCAGTACTTC